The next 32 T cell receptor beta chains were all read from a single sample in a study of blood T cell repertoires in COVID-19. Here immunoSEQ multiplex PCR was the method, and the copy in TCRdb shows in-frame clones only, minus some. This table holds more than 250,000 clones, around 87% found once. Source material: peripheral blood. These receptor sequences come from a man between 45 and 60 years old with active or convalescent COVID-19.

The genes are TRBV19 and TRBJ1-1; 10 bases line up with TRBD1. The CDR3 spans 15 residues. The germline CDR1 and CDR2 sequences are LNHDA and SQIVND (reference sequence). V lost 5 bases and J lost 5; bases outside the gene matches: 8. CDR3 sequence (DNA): TGTGCCAGTAGTTCGCGACAGGGGGCGAAAACTGAAGCTTTCTTT. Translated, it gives CASSSRQGAKTEAFF. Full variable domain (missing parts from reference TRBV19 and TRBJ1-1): DGGITQSPKYLFRKEGQNVTLSCEQNLNHDAMYWYRQDPGQGLRLIYYSQIVNDFQKGDIAEGYSVSREKKESFPLTVTSAQKNPTAFYLCASSSRQGAKTEAFFGQGTRLTVV.

Here the CDR3 reads CASSSTTGAYEQYF. The DNA of the CDR3 is TGTGCCAGCAGCTCCACTACAGGGGCCTACGAGCAGTACTTC. V and J are TRBV7-9 and TRBJ2-7, with 7 bases aligning to TRBD1. With 4 bases clipped from V and 2 bases from J, the junction kept 5 bases outside the gene matches. Germline V gene data show CDR1 as SEHNR and CDR2 as FQNEAQ (reference sequence). This CDR3 region has 14 residues.

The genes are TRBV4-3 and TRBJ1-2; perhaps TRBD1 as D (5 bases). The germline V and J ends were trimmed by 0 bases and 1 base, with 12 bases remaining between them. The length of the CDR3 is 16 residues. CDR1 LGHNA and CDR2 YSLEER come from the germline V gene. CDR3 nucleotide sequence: TGCGCCAGCAGCCAAGATCGGGCAGGGCGTAACTATGGCTACACCTTC. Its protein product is CASSQDRAGRNYGYTF.

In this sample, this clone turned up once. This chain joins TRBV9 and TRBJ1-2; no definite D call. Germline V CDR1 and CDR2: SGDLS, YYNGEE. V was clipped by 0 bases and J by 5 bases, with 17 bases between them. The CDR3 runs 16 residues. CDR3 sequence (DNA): TGTGCCAGCAGCGTAGACCCCACCTCACCGAGGTATGGCTACACCTTC. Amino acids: CASSVDPTSPRYGYTF.

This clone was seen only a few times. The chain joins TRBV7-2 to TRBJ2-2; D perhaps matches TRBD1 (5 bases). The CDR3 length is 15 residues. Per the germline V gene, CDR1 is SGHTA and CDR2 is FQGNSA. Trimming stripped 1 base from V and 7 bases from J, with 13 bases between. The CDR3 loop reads CASSLVGLVGGELFF. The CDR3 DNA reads TGTGCCAGCAGCTTAGTGGGGCTAGTTGGCGGGGAGCTGTTTTTT.

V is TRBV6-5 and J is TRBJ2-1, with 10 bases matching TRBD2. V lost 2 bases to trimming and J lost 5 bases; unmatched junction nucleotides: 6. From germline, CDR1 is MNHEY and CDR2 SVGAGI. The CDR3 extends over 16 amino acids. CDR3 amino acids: CASSYVFTSGNNEQFF. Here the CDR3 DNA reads TGTGCCAGCAGTTACGTCTTTACTAGCGGGAACAATGAGCAGTTCTTC.

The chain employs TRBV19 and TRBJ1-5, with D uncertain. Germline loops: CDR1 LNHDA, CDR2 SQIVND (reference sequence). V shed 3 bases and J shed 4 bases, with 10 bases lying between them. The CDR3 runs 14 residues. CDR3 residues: CASSMSVSNQPQHF. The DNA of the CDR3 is TGTGCCAGTAGTATGAGTGTCTCTAATCAGCCCCAGCATTTT. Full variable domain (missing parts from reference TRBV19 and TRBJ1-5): DGGITQSPKYLFRKEGQNVTLSCEQNLNHDAMYWYRQDPGQGLRLIYYSQIVNDFQKGDIAEGYSVSREKKESFPLTVTSAQKNPTAFYLCASSMSVSNQPQHFGDGTRLSIL.

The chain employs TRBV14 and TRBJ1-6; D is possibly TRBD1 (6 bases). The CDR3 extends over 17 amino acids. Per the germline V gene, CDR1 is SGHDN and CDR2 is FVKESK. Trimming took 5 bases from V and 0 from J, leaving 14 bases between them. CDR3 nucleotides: TGTGCCAGCAGCACGGACAGCGAGAGCTCCTATAATTCACCCCTCCACTTT. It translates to CASSTDSESSYNSPLHF. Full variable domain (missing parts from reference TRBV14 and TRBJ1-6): EAGVTQFPSHSVIEKGQTVTLRCDPISGHDNLYWYRRVMGKEIKFLLHFVKESKQDESGMPNNRFLAERTGGTYSTLKVQPAELEDSGVYFCASSTDSESSYNSPLHFGNGTRLTVT.

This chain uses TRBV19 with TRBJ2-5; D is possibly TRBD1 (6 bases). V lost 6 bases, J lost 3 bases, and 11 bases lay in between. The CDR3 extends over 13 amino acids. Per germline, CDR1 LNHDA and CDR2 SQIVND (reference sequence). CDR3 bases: TGTGCCAGTAGGCTGACAGGAGAAGAGACCCAGTACTTC. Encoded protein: CASRLTGEETQYF.

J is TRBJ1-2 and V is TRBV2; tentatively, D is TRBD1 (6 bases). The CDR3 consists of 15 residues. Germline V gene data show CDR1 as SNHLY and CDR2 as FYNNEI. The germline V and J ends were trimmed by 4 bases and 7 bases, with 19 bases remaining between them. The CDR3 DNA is TGTGCCAGCAGTGTCGATACGGGGGGCCAGGGTGGCTACACCTTC. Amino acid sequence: CASSVDTGGQGGYTF.

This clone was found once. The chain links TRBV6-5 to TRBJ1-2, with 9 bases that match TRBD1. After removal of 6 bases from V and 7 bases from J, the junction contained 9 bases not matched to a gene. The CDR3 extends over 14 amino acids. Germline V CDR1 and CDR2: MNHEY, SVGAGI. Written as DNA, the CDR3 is TGTGCCAGCAGCTCACAGGGGGCAAGTAGTGGCTACACCTTC. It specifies CASSSQGASSGYTF.

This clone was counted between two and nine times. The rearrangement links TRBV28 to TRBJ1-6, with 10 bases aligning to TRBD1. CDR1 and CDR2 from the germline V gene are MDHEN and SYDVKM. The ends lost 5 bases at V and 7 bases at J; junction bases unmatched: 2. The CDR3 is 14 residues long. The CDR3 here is CASSLDRGNSPLHF. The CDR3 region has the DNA TGTGCCAGCAGTCTGGACAGGGGGAATTCACCCCTCCACTTT.

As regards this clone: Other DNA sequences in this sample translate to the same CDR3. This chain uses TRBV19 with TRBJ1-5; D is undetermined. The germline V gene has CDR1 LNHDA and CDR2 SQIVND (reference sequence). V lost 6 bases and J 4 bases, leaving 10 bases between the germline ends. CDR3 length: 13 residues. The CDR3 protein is CASSPAINQPQHF. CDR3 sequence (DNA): TGTGCCAGTAGCCCAGCGATTAATCAGCCCCAGCATTTT. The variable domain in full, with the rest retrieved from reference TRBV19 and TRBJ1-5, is DGGITQSPKYLFRKEGQNVTLSCEQNLNHDAMYWYRQDPGQGLRLIYYSQIVNDFQKGDIAEGYSVSREKKESFPLTVTSAQKNPTAFYLCASSPAINQPQHFGDGTRLSIL.

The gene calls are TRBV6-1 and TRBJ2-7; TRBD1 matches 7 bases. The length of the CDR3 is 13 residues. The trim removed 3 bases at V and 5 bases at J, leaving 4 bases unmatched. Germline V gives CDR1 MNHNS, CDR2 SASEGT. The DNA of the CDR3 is TGTGCCAGCAGTGATGGACAGGATGACGAGCAGTACTTC. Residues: CASSDGQDDEQYF.

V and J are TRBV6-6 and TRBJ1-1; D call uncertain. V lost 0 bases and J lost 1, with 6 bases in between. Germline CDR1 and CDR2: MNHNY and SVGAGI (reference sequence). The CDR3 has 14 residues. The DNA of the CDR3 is TGTGCCAGCAGTTACTCTAGTGAGAACACTGAAGCTTTCTTT. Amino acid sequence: CASSYSSENTEAFF.

In DNA, the CDR3 is TGTGCCAGCAGCTTGTCTAGCGGGGGTCCCCTTGGAAACATTCAGTACTTC. Its protein is CASSLSSGGPLGNIQYF. This chain uses TRBV5-4 with TRBJ2-4, with 10 bases matching TRBD2. After removal of 1 base from V and 6 bases from J, the junction contained 10 bases not matched to a gene. This CDR3 contains 17 residues. Germline CDR1 reads SGHNT; CDR2 reads YYREEE (reference sequence).

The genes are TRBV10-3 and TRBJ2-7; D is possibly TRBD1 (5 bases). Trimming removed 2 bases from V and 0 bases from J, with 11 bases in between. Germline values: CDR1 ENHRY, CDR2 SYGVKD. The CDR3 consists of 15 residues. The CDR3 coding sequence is TGTGCCATCAGTGAGACCAGACAGAGCTCCTACGAGCAGTACTTC. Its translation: CAISETRQSSYEQYF.

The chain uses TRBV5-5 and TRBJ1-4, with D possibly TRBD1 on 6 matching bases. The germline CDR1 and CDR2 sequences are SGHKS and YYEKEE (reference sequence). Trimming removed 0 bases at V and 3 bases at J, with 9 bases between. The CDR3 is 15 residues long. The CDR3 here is CASSLATGSNEKLFF. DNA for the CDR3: TGTGCCAGCAGCTTGGCCACAGGGTCTAATGAAAAACTGTTTTTT. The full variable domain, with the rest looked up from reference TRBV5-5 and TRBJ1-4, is DAGVTQSPTHLIKTRGQQVTLRCSPISGHKSVSWYQQVLGQGPQFIFQYYEKEERGRGNFPDRFSARQFPNYSSELNVNALLLGDSALYLCASSLATGSNEKLFFGSGTQLSVL.

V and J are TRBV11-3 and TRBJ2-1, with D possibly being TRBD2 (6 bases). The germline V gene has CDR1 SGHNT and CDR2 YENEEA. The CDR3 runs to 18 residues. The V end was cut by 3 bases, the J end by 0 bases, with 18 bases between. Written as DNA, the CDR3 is TGTGCCAGCAGCTTCACCCGGGACTCCCTTAGCTCCTACAATGAGCAGTTCTTC. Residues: CASSFTRDSLSSYNEQFF.

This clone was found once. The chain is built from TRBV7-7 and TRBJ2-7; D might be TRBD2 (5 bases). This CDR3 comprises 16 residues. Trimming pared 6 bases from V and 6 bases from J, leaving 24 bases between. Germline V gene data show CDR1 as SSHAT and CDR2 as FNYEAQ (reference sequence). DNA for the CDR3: TGTGCCAGCAGTCACCCGTCGGGCGGGTTACAGTTCGAGCAGTACTTC. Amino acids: CASSHPSGGLQFEQYF.

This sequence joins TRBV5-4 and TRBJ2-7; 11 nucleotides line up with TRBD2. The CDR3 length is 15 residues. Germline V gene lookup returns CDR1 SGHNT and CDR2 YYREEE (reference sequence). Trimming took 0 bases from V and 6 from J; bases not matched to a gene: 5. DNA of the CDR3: TGTGCCAGCAGCTTGGGTGGAACTAGCGGGGGCGAGCAGTACTTC. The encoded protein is CASSLGGTSGGEQYF.

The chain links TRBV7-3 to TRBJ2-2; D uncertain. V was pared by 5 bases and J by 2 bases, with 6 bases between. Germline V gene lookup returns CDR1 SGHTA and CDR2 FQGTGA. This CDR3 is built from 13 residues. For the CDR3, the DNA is TGTGCCAGCAGCCTCACTAACACCGGGGAGCTGTTTTTT. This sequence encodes CASSLTNTGELFF.

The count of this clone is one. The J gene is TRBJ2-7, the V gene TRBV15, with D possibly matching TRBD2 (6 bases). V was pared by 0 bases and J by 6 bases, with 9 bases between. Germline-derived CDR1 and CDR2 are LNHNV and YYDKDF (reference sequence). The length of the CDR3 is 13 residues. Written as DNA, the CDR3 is TGTGCCACCAGCAGAGATACGGAGGGCGAGCAGTACTTC. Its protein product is CATSRDTEGEQYF.

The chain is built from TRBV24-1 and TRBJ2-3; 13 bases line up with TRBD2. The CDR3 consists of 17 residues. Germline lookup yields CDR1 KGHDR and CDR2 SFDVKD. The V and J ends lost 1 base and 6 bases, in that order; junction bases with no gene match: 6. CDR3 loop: CATSDFGGLAGVDTQYF. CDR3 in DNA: TGTGCCACCAGTGATTTTGGTGGACTAGCGGGAGTTGATACGCAGTATTTT.

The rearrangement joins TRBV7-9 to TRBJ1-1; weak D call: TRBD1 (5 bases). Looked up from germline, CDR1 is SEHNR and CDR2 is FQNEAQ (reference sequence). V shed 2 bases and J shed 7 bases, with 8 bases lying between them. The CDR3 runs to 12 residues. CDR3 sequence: CASSLQGNEAFF. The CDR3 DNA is TGTGCCAGCAGCTTACAGGGAAATGAAGCTTTCTTT.

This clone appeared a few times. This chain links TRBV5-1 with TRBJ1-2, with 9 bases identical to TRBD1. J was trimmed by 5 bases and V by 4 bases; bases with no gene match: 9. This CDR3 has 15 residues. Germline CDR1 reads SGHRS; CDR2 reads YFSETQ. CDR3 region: CASSPRQGVRYGYTF. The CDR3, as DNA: TGCGCCAGCAGCCCTCGACAGGGGGTAAGATATGGCTACACCTTC.

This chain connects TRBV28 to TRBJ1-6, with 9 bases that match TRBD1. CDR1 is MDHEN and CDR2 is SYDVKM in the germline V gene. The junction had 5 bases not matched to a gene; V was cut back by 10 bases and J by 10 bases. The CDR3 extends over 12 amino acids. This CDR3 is CAIGQGSSPLHF. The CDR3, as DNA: TGTGCCATCGGACAGGGGTCATCACCCCTCCACTTT.

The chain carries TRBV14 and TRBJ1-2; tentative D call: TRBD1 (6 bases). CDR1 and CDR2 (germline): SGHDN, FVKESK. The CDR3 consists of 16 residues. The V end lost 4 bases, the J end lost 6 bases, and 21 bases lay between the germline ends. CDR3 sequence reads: CASSRGGGARFDGYTF. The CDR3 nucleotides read TGTGCCAGCAGCCGAGGGGGGGGCGCCAGGTTTGATGGCTACACCTTC.

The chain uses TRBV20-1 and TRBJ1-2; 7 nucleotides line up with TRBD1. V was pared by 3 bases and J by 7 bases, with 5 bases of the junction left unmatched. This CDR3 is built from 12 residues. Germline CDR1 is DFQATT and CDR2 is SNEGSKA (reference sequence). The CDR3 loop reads CSASSTGSGYTF. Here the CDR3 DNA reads TGCAGTGCTAGTTCGACAGGGAGTGGCTACACCTTC.

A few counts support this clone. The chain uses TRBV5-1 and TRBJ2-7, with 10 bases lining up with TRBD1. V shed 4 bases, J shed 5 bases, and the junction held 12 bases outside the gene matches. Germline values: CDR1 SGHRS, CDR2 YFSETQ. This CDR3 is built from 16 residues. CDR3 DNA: TGCGCCAGCAGCCGGGATGGGGACAGGGGTTCCAACGAGCAGTACTTC. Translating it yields CASSRDGDRGSNEQYF.

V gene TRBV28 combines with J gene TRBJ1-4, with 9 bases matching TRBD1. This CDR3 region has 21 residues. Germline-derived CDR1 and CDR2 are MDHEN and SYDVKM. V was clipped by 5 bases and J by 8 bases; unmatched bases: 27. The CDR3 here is CASSQGQGGRFTEPWSEKLFF. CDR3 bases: TGTGCCAGCAGTCAGGGACAGGGTGGCCGCTTTACTGAGCCTTGGTCAGAAAAACTGTTTTTT.

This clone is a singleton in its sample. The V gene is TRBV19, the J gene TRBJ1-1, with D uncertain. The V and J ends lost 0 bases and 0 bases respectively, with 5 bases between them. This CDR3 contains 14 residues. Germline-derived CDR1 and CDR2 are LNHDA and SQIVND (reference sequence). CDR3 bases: TGTGCCAGTAGTATAGAAACAATGAACACTGAAGCTTTCTTT. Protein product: CASSIETMNTEAFF.